This note documents a single T cell receptor beta chain sequence. This clonotype was seen a few times. Its antigen is currently not known. The sample holds no much larger clone one base away, and base qualities are not on file. The entry originates in a study of blood T cells in healthy people across ages (dated by TCRdb to 2014 to 2015). For the wider study: In model experiments, template switching captured about one uniquely barcoded TCR beta cDNA molecule for every two T cells. To track age-related changes in TCR beta repertoire diversity, the study relied on deep sequencing normalized with unique cDNA molecular identifiers. Four age groups were formed from the donors: young (average 16 years), middle-aged (approximately 40), aged (about 68) and long-lived (around 80). Using the same blood draw, the study looked at two additional independent replicas of 1 million unique cDNA reads for two donors, one aged 18 to 29 and the other aged 80 or older. Overall study outcomes, separate from this receptor: The long-lived group showed more naive CD4+ T cells, fewer expanded clones and increased TCR diversity than the aged group, suggesting age selection. Estimates of total diversity based on one million sequenced T cells were regarded as lower bounds and as underestimates. Observed TCR beta diversity correlated strongly with the percentage of naive T cells measured by flow cytometry. Because profiling used bulk unsorted PBMCs, naive and antigen-experienced compartments could not be compared conclusively. Observed TCR beta diversity per million T cells fell roughly linearly with age, and a significant reduction was already apparent by age around 40. Because the CMV infection status of the donors was unknown, age-related changes in expanded clonotypes may potentially have been confounded.

From the cysteine up to the phenylalanine, the CDR3 has a length of 13 residues. Only the CDR3 part of the read is kept: 39 bases, read in frame from the first base. CDR1 and CDR2, looked up from the germline V gene, are MNHNS and SASEGT. Library preparation employed 5' RACE. The sequencer was an Illumina HiSeq 2500. The second PCR ran for about 7 to 11 cycles and used a J-beta primer mix along with a sample-barcoded 5' primer. Each TCR beta cDNA molecule received a unique molecular identifier from a template-switch 5' adaptor carrying 12 random nucleotides. Each sample yielded at least 2.5 million CDR3-containing paired-end reads. First-strand cDNA synthesis was performed from all RNA using the Mint cDNA synthesis kit, with priming by a TRBC-specific oligonucleotide. After uracil-DNA glycosylase treatment, a first 18-cycle PCR used universal primers M1SS and BC2_uni_R on all cDNA. In the source study's methods: For normalization, 1 million high-quality reads, each with a distinct molecular identifier, were randomly selected from each sample. Instead of being binned into consensus sequences, reads that shared molecular identifiers were thrown out. CDR3 identification, clonotype clustering and error correction used MiTCR with a Q25 quality threshold and the strictest error-elimination algorithm. A nonparametric unseen species model using Euler transformation provided a lower-bound estimate of total TCR beta diversity. Using fastp trimming at Q25 and MiXCR clonotype assembly, TCRdb reanalyzed the public sequencing data and kept in-frame beta chains. Identical CDR3 proteins give one entry, which carries the most common genes and DNA. V and J calls and clone size were set by TCRdb, not the authors. This sample gives more than 450,000 distinct CDR3 sequences in total; about 29% of them show up just once. The ten largest clones represent about 3.9% of the sample.

Donors were 39 systemically healthy Caucasian individuals from Russia aged 6 to 90 years. Approximately 9.7 milliliters of peripheral blood were drawn from each donor into EDTA-treated Vacutainer tubes. Ficoll-Paque density-gradient centrifugation was used to isolate PBMCs, with at least 6 million obtained per sample. Trizol reagent was used to extract total RNA from PBMCs, with at least 5 micrograms per sample. For every donor, flow cytometry on a PBMC aliquot measured the percentage of naive CD45RAhigh/CD27high T cells. The same sample was also used in a study of T cells of mothers and their children. Looking at the second paper: Donors were nine systemically healthy Caucasian individuals: three mothers and their six children. cDNA synthesis used all of the extracted RNA, with 1.5 ug of RNA in each 15 ul reaction. In the second PCR, the M1S primer added sample barcodes and 2-4 random nucleotides. Over 9.5 million TCR beta CDR3 reads were obtained for each mother, and about 3 million reads were obtained for each child. In both related and unrelated pairs, thymic selection shapes the output of TCR recombination in a similar way, with inherited differences having only a minor effect. Normalized repertoire overlap in related mother-child pairs was always slightly higher than in unrelated mother-child pairs, but the difference was never significant. With a sensitivity of approximately 96 clones per million clonotypes, no persistent microchimeric T cell clones were detected. The study used deep NGS to compare TCR beta repertoires of mothers and children, seeking features distinguishing related mother-child pairs from unrelated individuals. Mothers averaged approximately 40 +/- 4 years of age and children averaged about 10 +/- 4 years. After adapter ligation with NEBNext reagents, the libraries were sequenced on Illumina HiSeq 2000 with 100+100 nt paired-end reads. To avoid cross-contamination, the mother libraries and the child libraries were prepared a month apart and sequenced in separate runs. For each donor, between about 500,000 and 2,200,000 distinct TCR beta clonotypes were identified. Naive TCR beta clonotypes were estimated from low-frequency clonotypes matched to each donor's FACS-determined naive share, without sorting.

Rearrangement joined TRBV6-1 to TRBJ2-5; the D call could be TRBD1 or TRBD2, with each sharing 5 bases. The assigned J gene may be wrong: the sequence end matches TRBJ2-7 better. The source is a boy under 10 years old in good health. The sequenced sample consisted of blood. The CDR3 region: CATEGLVAYEQYF. Here is the DNA: TGTGCCACCGAGGGGCTAGTCGCCTACGAGCAGTACTTC.